This T cell receptor (beta chain) emerged from a study of blood T cell repertoires in COVID-19. Turning to the study itself: T cells, B-cell-depleted T cells, or PBMCs supplied cDNA or gDNA.

The CDR3 runs 15 residues. CDR1 DFQATT and CDR2 SNEGSKA come from the germline V gene (reference sequence). Trimming took off 3 bases at V and 2 bases at J, with 14 bases between the two ends. The assay was immunoSEQ multiplex PCR, and TCRdb's table has in-frame clones only and misses some. The sample has about 71,000 clones, more than 60% seen once; the top ten hold under 30%. Sequencing used peripheral blood. This rearrangement joins TRBV20-1 to TRBJ1-3; no firm D call. The origin of this receptor is a woman older than 75 with active or convalescent COVID-19. The CDR3 nucleotides read TGCAGTGCTAGTTTTGCGGGCGTGGCTGGAAACACCATATATTTT. This sequence encodes CSASFAGVAGNTIYF.